This T cell receptor beta chain is from a study of cytomegalovirus exposure and HLA in healthy donors. Germline CDR1 SGHVS, CDR2 FNYEAQ. The V segment lost 5 bases and the J segment 1 base; nucleotides outside the gene matches: 7. The CDR3 loop spans 16 amino acids. Worth noting for this clone: What it binds is unknown.

The donors were part of the validation cohort of roughly 130 subjects. That cohort was separate from the first cohort, which comprised 550 to 750 subjects. Findings and limits, study-wide: The tendency of first-cohort TCR clusters to co-occur in the 120 or so validation repertoires emerged from a later analysis. Reports showed the classifier diagnosing cytomegalovirus status with high specificity and sensitivity. Across donors, most TCRs were seen rarely, yet some public ones were widespread.

Clones were sequenced by immunoSEQ multiplex PCR, and TCRdb holds only the in-frame ones, with some missing. The sample consists of hundreds of thousands of clones, 80% to 90% of them appearing once. The sequenced sample was PBMCs. The chain couples TRBV7-6 to TRBJ2-4, with 8 bases that match TRBD2. This clonotype was sampled from a young woman in good health and CMV-seronegative. CDR3 nucleotides: TGTGCCAGCAGCCCTAGCCCGGGGGGGGCCAAAAACATTCAGTACTTC. It yields the protein CASSPSPGGAKNIQYF.